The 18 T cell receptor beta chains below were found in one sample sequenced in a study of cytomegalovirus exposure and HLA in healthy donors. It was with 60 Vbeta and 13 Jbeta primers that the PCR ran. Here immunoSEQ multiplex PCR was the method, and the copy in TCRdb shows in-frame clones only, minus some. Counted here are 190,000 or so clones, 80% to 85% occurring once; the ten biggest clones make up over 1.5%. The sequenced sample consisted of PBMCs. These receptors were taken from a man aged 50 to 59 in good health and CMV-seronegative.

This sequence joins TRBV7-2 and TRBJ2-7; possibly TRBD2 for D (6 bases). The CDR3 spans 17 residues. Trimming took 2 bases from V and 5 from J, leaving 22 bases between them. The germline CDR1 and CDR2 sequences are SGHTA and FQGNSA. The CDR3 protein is CASSLLSRGQGGNEQYF. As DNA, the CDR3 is TGTGCCAGCAGCTTATTATCAAGAGGGCAGGGAGGAAACGAGCAGTACTTC.

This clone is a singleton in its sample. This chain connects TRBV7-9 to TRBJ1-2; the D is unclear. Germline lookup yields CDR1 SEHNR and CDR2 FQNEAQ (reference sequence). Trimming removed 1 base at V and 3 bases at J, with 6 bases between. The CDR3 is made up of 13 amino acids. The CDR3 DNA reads TGTGCCAGCAGCTTAGAACCGGACTATGGCTACACCTTC. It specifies CASSLEPDYGYTF. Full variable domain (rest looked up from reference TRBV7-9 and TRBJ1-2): DTGVSQNPRHKITKRGQNVTFRCDPISEHNRLYWYRQTLGQGPEFLTYFQNEAQLEKSRLLSDRFSAERPKGSFSTLEIQRTEQGDSAMYLCASSLEPDYGYTFGSGTRLTVV.

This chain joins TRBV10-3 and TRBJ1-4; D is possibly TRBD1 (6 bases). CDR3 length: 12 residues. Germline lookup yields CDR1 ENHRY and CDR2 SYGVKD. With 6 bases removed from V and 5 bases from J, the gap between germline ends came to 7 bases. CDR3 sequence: CAISQGNEKLFF. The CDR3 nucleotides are TGTGCCATCAGCCAGGGGAATGAAAAACTGTTTTTT.

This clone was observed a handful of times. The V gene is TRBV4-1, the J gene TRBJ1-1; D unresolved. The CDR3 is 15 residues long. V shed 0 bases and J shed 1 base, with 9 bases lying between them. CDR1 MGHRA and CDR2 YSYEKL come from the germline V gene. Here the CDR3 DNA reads TGCGCCAGCAGCCAAGAACCCAGGCCGAACACTGAAGCTTTCTTT. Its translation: CASSQEPRPNTEAFF.

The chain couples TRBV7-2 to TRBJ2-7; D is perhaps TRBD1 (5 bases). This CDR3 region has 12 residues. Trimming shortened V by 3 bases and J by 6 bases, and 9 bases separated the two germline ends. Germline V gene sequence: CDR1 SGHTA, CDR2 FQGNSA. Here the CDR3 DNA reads TGTGCCAGCAGCTTTAAGGACACCGAGCAGTACTTC. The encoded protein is CASSFKDTEQYF.

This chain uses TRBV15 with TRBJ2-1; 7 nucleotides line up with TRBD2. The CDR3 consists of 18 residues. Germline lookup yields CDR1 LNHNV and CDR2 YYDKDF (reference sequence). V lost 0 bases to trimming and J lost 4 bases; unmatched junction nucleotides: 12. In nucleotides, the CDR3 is TGTGCCACCAGCAGAGATCTGTCCCAGCGGGGTAGGTACAATGAGCAGTTCTTC. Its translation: CATSRDLSQRGRYNEQFF.

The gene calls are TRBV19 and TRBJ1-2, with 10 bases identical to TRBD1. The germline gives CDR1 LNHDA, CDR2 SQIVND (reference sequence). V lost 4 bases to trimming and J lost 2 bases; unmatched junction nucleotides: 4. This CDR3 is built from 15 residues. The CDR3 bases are TGTGCCAGTAGTAAGGGGGACAGGGGCAACTATGGCTACACCTTC. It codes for CASSKGDRGNYGYTF.

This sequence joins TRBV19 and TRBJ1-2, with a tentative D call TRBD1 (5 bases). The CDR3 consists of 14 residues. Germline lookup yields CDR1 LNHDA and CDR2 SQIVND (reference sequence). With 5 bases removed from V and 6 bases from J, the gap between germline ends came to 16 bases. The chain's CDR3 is CASSWMGGSDGYTF. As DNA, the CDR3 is TGTGCCAGTAGTTGGATGGGGGGTAGCGATGGCTACACCTTC.

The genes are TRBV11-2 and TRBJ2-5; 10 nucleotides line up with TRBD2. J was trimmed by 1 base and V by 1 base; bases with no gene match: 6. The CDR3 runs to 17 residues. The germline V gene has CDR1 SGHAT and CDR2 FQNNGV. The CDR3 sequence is CASSLVASGGVQETQYF. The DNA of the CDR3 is TGTGCCAGCAGCTTAGTGGCTAGCGGGGGAGTCCAAGAGACCCAGTACTTC.

The DNA of the CDR3 is TGTGCCAGCAGCTCCCTCGCAGGGCTTAGTTCACCCCTCCACTTT. Protein product: CASSSLAGLSSPLHF. The chain carries TRBV7-2 and TRBJ1-6, with a possible D match to TRBD1 (5 bases). The V and J ends lost 4 bases and 9 bases respectively, with 16 bases between them. Germline CDR1 and CDR2: SGHTA and FQGNSA. This CDR3 has 15 residues.

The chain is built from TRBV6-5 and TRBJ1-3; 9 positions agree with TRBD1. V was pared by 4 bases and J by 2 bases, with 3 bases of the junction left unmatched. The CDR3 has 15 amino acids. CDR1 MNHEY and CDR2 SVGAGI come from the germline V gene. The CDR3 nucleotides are TGTGCCAGCAGTTGGACAGGGGAAACTGGAAACACCATATATTTT. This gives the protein CASSWTGETGNTIYF.

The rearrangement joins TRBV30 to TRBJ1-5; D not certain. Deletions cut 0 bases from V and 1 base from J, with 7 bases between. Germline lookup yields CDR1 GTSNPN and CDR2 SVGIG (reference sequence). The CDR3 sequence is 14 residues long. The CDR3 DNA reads TGTGCCTGGAGTGTATCGGGAAGCAATCAGCCCCAGCATTTT. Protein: CAWSVSGSNQPQHF.

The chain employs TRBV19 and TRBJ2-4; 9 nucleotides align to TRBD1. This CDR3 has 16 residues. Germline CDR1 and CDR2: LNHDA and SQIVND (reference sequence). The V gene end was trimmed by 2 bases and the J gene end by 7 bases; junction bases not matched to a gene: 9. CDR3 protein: CASSILGDRVVNIQYF. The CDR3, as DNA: TGTGCCAGTAGTATATTAGGGGACAGGGTAGTTAACATTCAGTACTTC.

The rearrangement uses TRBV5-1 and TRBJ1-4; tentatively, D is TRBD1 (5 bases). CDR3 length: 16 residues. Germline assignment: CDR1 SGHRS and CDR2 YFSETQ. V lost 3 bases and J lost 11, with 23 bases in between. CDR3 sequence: CASSSGGGRGSMKLFF. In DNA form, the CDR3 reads TGCGCCAGCAGCTCCGGGGGGGGTCGGGGTTCGATGAAACTGTTTTTT.

Here the CDR3 reads CASSQLMSDTQYF. The CDR3 nucleotides are TGCGCCAGCAGCCAACTTATGTCGGATACGCAGTATTTT. The genes are TRBV4-1 and TRBJ2-3; D gene unclear. This CDR3 is built from 13 residues. Trimming removed 2 bases from V and 6 bases from J, with 9 bases in between. CDR1 and CDR2 (germline): MGHRA, YSYEKL.

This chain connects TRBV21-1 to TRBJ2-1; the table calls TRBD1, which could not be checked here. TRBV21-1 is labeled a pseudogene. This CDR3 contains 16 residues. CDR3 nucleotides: TGTGCCAGCAGCACACCGAAGGAGGGGGCAGACAATGAGCAGTTCTTC. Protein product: CASSTPKEGADNEQFF.

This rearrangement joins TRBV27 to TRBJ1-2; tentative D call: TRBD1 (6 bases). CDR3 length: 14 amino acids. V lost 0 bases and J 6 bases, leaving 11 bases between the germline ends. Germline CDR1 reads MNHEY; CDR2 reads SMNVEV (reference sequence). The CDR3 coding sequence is TGTGCCAGCAGTTTATCCCACCGGGACAATGGCTACACCTTC. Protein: CASSLSHRDNGYTF.

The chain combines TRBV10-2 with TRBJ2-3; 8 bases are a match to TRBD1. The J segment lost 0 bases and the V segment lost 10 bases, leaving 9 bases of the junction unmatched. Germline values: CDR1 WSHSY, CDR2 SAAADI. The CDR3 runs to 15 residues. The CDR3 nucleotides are TGCGCCACCCTCAATCAGGGGGCGAGCACAGATACGCAGTATTTT. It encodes CATLNQGASTDTQYF.